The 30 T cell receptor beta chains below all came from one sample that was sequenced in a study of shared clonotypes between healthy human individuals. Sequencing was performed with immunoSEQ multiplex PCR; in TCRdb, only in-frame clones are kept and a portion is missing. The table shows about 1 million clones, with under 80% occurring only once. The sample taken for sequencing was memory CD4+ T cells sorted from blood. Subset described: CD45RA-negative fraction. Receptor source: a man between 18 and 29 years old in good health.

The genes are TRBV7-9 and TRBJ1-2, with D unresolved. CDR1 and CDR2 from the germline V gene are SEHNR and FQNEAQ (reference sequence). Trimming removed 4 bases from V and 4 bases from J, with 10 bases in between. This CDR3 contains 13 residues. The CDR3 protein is CASSSGGFYGYTF. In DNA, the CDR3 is TGTGCCAGCAGCTCCGGAGGATTCTATGGCTACACCTTC.

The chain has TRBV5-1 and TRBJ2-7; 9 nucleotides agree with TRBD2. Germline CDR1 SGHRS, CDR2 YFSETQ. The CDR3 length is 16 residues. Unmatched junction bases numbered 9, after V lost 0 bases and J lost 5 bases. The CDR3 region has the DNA TGCGCCAGCAGCTTGGTTCTCGCGGGGGGGTCGAACGAGCAGTACTTC. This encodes CASSLVLAGGSNEQYF.

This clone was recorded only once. The CDR3: CASGDDRLYEQYF. DNA for the CDR3: TGTGCTAGTGGGGATGACAGGCTCTACGAGCAGTACTTC. The chain links TRBV12-5 to TRBJ2-7; TRBD1 might be the D (6 bases). V lost 6 bases and J 3 bases, leaving 12 bases between the germline ends. Germline V gene data show CDR1 as LGHNT and CDR2 as FRNRAP. CDR3 length equals 13 residues.

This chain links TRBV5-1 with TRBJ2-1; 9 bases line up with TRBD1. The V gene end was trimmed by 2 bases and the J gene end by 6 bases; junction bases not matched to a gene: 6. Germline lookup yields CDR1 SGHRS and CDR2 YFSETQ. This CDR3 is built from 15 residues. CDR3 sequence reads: CASSLIQGAGNEQFF. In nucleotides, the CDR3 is TGCGCCAGCAGCTTAATACAGGGGGCGGGCAATGAGCAGTTCTTC.

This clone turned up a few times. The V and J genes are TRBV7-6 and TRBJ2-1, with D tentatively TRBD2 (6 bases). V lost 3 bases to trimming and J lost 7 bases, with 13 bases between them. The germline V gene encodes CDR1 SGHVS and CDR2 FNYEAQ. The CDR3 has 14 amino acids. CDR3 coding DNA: TGTGCCAGCAGCTTTGGAAACCGGGGGAATGAGCAGTTCTTC. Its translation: CASSFGNRGNEQFF. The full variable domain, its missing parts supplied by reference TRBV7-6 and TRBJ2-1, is GAGVSQSPRYKVTKRGQDVALRCDPISGHVSLYWYRQALGQGPEFLTYFNYEAQQDKSGLPNDRFSAERPEGSISTLTIQRTEQRDSAMYRCASSFGNRGNEQFFGPGTRLTVL.

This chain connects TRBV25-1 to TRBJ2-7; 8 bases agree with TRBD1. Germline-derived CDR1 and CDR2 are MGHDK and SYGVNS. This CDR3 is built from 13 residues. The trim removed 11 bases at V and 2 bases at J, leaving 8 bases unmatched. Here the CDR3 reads CALTGEGPYEQYF. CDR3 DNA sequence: TGTGCCCTGACAGGGGAAGGGCCCTACGAGCAGTACTTC.

CDR3 nucleotide sequence: TGTGCCAGCAAGGGTGGACAGGGTCCCTATGGCTACACCTTC. This gives the protein CASKGGQGPYGYTF. The V gene is TRBV28, the J gene TRBJ1-2; 8 bases agree with TRBD1. There are 14 residues in the CDR3. Trimming removed 7 bases from V and 4 bases from J; junction bases left unmatched: 8. CDR1 is MDHEN, CDR2 SYDVKM, per germline.

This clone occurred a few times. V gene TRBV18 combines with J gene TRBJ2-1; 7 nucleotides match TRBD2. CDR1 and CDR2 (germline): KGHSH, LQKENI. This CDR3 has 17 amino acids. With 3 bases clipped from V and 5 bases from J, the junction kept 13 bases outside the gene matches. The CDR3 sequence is CASSPPRSGERNNEQFF. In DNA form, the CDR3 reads TGTGCCAGCTCACCTCCAAGAAGCGGGGAAAGAAACAATGAGCAGTTCTTC.

CDR3: CASSLASGGYEQFF. CDR3 coding DNA: TGTGCCAGCAGCTTAGCGAGCGGGGGTTATGAGCAGTTCTTC. The chain carries TRBV7-2 and TRBJ2-1; TRBD2 matches 8 bases. The germline gives CDR1 SGHTA, CDR2 FQGNSA. This CDR3 has 14 residues. The ends lost 0 bases at V and 8 bases at J; junction bases unmatched: 3.

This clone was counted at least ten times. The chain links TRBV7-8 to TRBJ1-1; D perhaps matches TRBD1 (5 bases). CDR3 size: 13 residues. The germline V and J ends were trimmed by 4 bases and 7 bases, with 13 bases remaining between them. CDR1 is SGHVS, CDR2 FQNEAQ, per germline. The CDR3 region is CASSSYQQVEAFF. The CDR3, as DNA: TGTGCCAGCAGCTCGTACCAACAGGTTGAAGCTTTCTTT.

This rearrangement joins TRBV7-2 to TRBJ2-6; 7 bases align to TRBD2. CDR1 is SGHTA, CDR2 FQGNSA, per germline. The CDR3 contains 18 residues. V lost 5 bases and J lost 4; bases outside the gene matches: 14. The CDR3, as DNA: TGTGCCAGCAGCATCCCTAGGCGGGAGAGATCGGGGGCCAACGTCCTGACTTTC. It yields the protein CASSIPRRERSGANVLTF.

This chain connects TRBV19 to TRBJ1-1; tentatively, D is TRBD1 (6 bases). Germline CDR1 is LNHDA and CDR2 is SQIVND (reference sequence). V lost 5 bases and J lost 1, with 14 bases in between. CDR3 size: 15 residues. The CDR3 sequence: CASSFQGTANTEAFF. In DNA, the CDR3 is TGTGCCAGTAGTTTCCAGGGGACTGCGAACACTGAAGCTTTCTTT.

CDR3: CASGLVLGRGANEQFF. The CDR3 DNA reads as TGTGCTAGTGGTTTGGTACTCGGCAGGGGAGCTAATGAGCAGTTCTTC. The chain recombines TRBV12-5 with TRBJ2-1; D might be TRBD1 (6 bases). The length of the CDR3 is 16 residues. Trimming removed 0 bases at V and 7 bases at J, with 16 bases between. Per the germline V gene, CDR1 is LGHNT and CDR2 is FRNRAP.

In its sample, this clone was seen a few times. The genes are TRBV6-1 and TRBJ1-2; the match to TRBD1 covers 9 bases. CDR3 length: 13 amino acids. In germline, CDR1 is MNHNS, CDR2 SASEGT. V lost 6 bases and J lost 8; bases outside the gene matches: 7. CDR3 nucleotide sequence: TGTGCCAGCAGAACTTTACAGGGGGCCGGCTACACCTTC. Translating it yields CASRTLQGAGYTF.

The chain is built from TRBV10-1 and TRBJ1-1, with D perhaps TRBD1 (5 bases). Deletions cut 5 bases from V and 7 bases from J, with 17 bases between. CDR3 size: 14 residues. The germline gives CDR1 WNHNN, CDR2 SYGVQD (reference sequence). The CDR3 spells CASSPRLQGGEAFF. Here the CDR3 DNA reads TGCGCCAGCAGTCCCCGACTTCAGGGTGGTGAAGCTTTCTTT.

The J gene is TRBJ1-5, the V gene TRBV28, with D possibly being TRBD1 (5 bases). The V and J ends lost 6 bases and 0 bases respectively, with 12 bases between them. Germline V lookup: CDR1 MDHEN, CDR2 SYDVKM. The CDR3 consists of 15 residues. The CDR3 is CASSWGGTSNQPQHF. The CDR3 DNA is TGTGCCAGCAGCTGGGGGGGGACTAGCAATCAGCCCCAGCATTTT.

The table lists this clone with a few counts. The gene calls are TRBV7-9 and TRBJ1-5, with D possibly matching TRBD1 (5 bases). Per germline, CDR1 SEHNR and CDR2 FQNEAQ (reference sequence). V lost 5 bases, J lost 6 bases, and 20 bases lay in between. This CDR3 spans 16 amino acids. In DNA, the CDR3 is TGTGCCAGCAGCAAAGCCGGGGCTTCCGCGGGTCAGCCCCAGCATTTT. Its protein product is CASSKAGASAGQPQHF.

The CDR3 DNA reads TGTGCCAGCAGTACAGGGAGAATGGAAGGCTACACCTTC. Residues: CASSTGRMEGYTF. J is TRBJ1-2 and V is TRBV6-1; a possible D gene is TRBD1 (6 bases). The CDR3 length is 13 residues. Per germline, CDR1 MNHNS and CDR2 SASEGT. Trimming removed 5 bases at V and 8 bases at J, with 15 bases between.

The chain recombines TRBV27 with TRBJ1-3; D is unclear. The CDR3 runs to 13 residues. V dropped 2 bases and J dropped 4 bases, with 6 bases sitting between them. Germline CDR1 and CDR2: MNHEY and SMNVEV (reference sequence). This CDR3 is CASSLTRGNTIYF. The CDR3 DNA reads TGTGCCAGCAGTTTAACCAGGGGAAACACCATATATTTT.

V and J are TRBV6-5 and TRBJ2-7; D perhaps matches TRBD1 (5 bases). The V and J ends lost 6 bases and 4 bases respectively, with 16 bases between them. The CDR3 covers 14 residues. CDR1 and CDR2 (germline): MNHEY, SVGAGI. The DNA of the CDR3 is TGTGCCAGCAGGACGTCGGTTCAGGGTTACGAGCAGTACTTC. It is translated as CASRTSVQGYEQYF.

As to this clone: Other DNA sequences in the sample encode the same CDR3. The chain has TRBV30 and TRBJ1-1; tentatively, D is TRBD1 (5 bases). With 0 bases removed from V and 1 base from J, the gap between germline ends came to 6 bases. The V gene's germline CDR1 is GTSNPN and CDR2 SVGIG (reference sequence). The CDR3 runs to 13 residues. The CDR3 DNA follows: TGTGCCTGGAGTGTGGGACGGAACACTGAAGCTTTCTTT. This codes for CAWSVGRNTEAFF.

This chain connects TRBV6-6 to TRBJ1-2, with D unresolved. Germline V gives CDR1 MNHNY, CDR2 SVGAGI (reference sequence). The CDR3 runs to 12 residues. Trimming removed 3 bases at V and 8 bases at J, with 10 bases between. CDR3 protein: CASSYSAMGYTF. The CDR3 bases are TGTGCCAGCAGTTATTCCGCCATGGGCTACACCTTC.

The CDR3 DNA is TGTGCCAGTAGCGCACTAGCGACGAACACCGGGGAGCTGTTTTTT. Amino acids: CASSALATNTGELFF. V is TRBV19 and J is TRBJ2-2; 7 positions agree with TRBD2. This CDR3 spans 15 amino acids. V trimming: 6 bases; J trimming: 0 bases; junction bases outside the gene matches: 4. The germline gives CDR1 LNHDA, CDR2 SQIVND (reference sequence).

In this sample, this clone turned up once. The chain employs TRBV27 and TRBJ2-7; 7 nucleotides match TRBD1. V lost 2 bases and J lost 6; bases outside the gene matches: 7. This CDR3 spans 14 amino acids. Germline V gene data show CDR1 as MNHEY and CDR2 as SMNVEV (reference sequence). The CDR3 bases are TGTGCCAGCAGTTTAAGGGGGCTAGTGGCCGAGCAGTACTTC. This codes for CASSLRGLVAEQYF.

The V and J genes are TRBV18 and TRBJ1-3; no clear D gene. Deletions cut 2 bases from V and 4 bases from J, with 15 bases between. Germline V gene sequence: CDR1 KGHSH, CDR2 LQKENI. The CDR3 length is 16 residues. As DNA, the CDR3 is TGTGCCAGCTCACCATCTACGAACCAGAGAGGAAACACCATATATTTT. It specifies CASSPSTNQRGNTIYF.

CDR3 sequence reads: CSARELQPQHF. CDR3 DNA sequence: TGCAGTGCTAGAGAGTTACAGCCCCAGCATTTT. This sequence joins TRBV20-1 and TRBJ1-5; D unclear. CDR3 size: 11 residues. The germline V gene has CDR1 DFQATT and CDR2 SNEGSKA (reference sequence). Trimming left V 0 bases short and J 7 bases short, with 4 bases between.

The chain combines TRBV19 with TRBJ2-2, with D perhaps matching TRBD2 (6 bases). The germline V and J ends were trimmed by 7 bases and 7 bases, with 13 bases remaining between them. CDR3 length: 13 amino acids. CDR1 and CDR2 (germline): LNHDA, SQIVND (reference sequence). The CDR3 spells CASTHTRGGELFF. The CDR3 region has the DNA TGTGCCAGTACCCATACGCGGGGCGGGGAGCTGTTTTTT.

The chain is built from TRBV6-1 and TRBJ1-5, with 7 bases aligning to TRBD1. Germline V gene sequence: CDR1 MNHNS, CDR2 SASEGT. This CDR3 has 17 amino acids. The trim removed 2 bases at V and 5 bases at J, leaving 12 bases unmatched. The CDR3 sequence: CASSERYIRQGDQPQHF. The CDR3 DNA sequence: TGTGCCAGCAGTGAACGGTATATTCGGCAGGGGGATCAGCCCCAGCATTTT.

The CDR3, as DNA: TGTGCCAGCAGTTTAAAGGGACACCTTACCGGGGAGCTGTTTTTT. It translates to CASSLKGHLTGELFF. This sequence joins TRBV28 and TRBJ2-2; a weak D match, TRBD1 (6 bases). There are 15 residues in the CDR3. V lost 2 bases, J lost 5 bases, and 12 bases lay in between. Germline CDR1 is MDHEN and CDR2 is SYDVKM.

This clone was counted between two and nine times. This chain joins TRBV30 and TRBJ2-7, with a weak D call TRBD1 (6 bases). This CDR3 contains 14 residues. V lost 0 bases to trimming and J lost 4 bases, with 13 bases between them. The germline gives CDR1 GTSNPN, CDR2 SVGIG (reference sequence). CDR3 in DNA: TGTGCCTGGAGTGTTGTACAGGGCGGGTACGAGCAGTACTTC. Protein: CAWSVVQGGYEQYF.